The next 17 T cell receptor beta chains were all read from a single sample in a study of blood T cell repertoires in COVID-19. The table came from immunoSEQ multiplex PCR; TCRdb's copy has only in-frame clones and leaves some out. Of 45,000 to 55,000 clones in the sample, around four fifths are singletons; the top ten hold 5.8%. What was sequenced was PBMCs or T cells enriched from blood (not recorded which). Source of these receptors: a woman between 45 and 60 years old with acute COVID-19.

This chain joins TRBV5-6 and TRBJ1-2, with 10 positions matching TRBD1. The CDR3 covers 13 residues. In germline, CDR1 is SGHDT, CDR2 YYEEEE. J lost 6 bases, V lost 4 bases, and 3 bases had no gene match. The CDR3 bases are TGTGCCAGCAGCCGCGGGACAGGGGATGGCTACACCTTC. Residues: CASSRGTGDGYTF. Complete variable domain (other parts from reference TRBV5-6 and TRBJ1-2): DAGVTQSPTHLIKTRGQQVTLRCSPKSGHDTVSWYQQALGQGPQFIFQYYEEEERQRGNFPDRFSGHQFPNYSSELNVNALLLGDSALYLCASSRGTGDGYTFGSGTRLTVV.

The rearrangement links TRBV4-1 to TRBJ2-1; 11 nucleotides align to TRBD2. Germline V lookup: CDR1 MGHRA, CDR2 YSYEKL. V was pared by 1 base and J by 8 bases, with 13 bases of the junction left unmatched. CDR3 length: 18 residues. The CDR3: CASSQGVAGGPIIDEQFF. The DNA of the CDR3 is TGCGCCAGCAGCCAAGGGGTAGCGGGGGGGCCAATTATCGATGAGCAGTTCTTC.

The rearrangement links TRBV10-1 to TRBJ2-7, with D possibly matching TRBD2 (5 bases). From germline, CDR1 is WNHNN and CDR2 SYGVQD (reference sequence). The V and J ends lost 6 bases and 1 base respectively, with 13 bases between them. This CDR3 spans 14 amino acids. CDR3: CASSPEGVSYEQYF. The CDR3 DNA follows: TGCGCCAGCAGCCCCGAGGGAGTTTCCTACGAGCAGTACTTC.

J is TRBJ2-5 and V is TRBV2; TRBD1 matches 9 bases. V was clipped by 5 bases and J by 5 bases; unmatched bases: 6. CDR1 and CDR2 from the germline V gene are SNHLY and FYNNEI. This CDR3 region has 14 residues. The CDR3 loop is CASSTHDRGETQYF. The CDR3 DNA reads TGTGCCAGCAGTACCCACGACAGGGGGGAGACCCAGTACTTC.

This sequence joins TRBV19 and TRBJ1-3; 8 nucleotides line up with TRBD1. Germline values: CDR1 LNHDA, CDR2 SQIVND (reference sequence). V trimming: 5 bases; J trimming: 3 bases; junction bases outside the gene matches: 3. CDR3 length: 14 residues. The CDR3 region is CASSWTGSGNTIYF. The CDR3 DNA follows: TGTGCCAGTAGTTGGACAGGGAGTGGAAACACCATATATTTT.

This rearrangement joins TRBV30 to TRBJ1-5, with 7 nucleotides matching TRBD1. This CDR3 is built from 15 residues. J lost 3 bases, V lost 2 bases, and 7 bases had no gene match. CDR1 and CDR2 from the germline V gene are GTSNPN and SVGIG (reference sequence). DNA for the CDR3: TGTGCCTGGAGTCGCATGGGACAGATCAATCAGCCCCAGCATTTT. Translated, it gives CAWSRMGQINQPQHF.

The chain employs TRBV30 and TRBJ1-3; D perhaps matches TRBD1 (6 bases). Between the trimmed V and J ends, which lost 0 bases and 3 bases, there was a span of 12 bases. Germline V gene sequence: CDR1 GTSNPN, CDR2 SVGIG (reference sequence). This CDR3 contains 15 residues. The CDR3 here is CAWSVSGTLGNTIYF. The CDR3 DNA reads as TGTGCCTGGAGTGTATCTGGGACACTTGGAAACACCATATATTTT.

There are a few counts of this clone. The gene calls are TRBV2 and TRBJ1-5; no clear D gene. The V gene lost 3 bases and the J gene lost 4 bases, with 7 bases spanning the gap. The CDR3 sequence is 13 residues long. Per germline, CDR1 SNHLY and CDR2 FYNNEI. CDR3 amino acids: CASSDSLNQPQHF. The CDR3 bases are TGTGCCAGCAGTGACAGTTTGAATCAGCCCCAGCATTTT. Drawing the rest from reference TRBV2 and TRBJ1-5, the complete variable domain is EPEVTQTPSHQVTQMGQEVILRCVPISNHLYFYWYRQILGQKVEFLVSFYNNEISEKSEIFDDQFSVERPDGSNFTLKIRSTKLEDSAMYFCASSDSLNQPQHFGDGTRLSIL.

This chain links TRBV11-2 with TRBJ2-1, with D perhaps matching TRBD2 (7 bases). Per the germline V gene, CDR1 is SGHAT and CDR2 is FQNNGV. The CDR3 length is 15 residues. Trimming took off 4 bases at V and 10 bases at J, with 20 bases between the two ends. The CDR3 DNA is TGTGCCAGCAGCTCTCACGGACTCCGGGGGGCCGAGCAGTTCTTC. Translating gives CASSSHGLRGAEQFF. Full variable domain (outside the CDR3, taken from reference TRBV11-2 and TRBJ2-1): EAGVAQSPRYKIIEKRQSVAFWCNPISGHATLYWYQQILGQGPKLLIQFQNNGVVDDSQLPKDRFSAERLKGVDSTLKIQPAKLEDSAVYLCASSSHGLRGAEQFFGPGTRLTVL.

This clone occurred once. V and J are TRBV6-5 and TRBJ2-1; 8 nucleotides line up with TRBD2. This CDR3 contains 14 residues. The V gene end was trimmed by 2 bases and the J gene end by 7 bases; junction bases not matched to a gene: 4. Germline CDR1 is MNHEY and CDR2 is SVGAGI. Here the CDR3 DNA reads TGTGCCAGCAGTTACGGACTAGCCGGAAATGAGCAGTTCTTC. It specifies CASSYGLAGNEQFF.

The V and J genes are TRBV27 and TRBJ1-2; 9 bases are a match to TRBD1. Germline V lookup: CDR1 MNHEY, CDR2 SMNVEV (reference sequence). The length of the CDR3 is 16 residues. After removal of 0 bases from V and 4 bases from J, the junction contained 6 bases not matched to a gene. In DNA form, the CDR3 reads TGTGCCAGCAGTTTATCCGCACCGGGACAGGGCTATGGCTACACCTTC. Protein product: CASSLSAPGQGYGYTF.

This clone was observed a single time. Here the CDR3 reads CASSLGSRGSYEQYF. The DNA for the CDR3 is TGTGCCAGCAGCTTAGGGTCCAGGGGGTCCTACGAGCAGTACTTC. V and J are TRBV7-8 and TRBJ2-7; 7 nucleotides align to TRBD1. Germline V gene data show CDR1 as SGHVS and CDR2 as FQNEAQ. This CDR3 region has 15 residues. V trimming: 1 base; J trimming: 1 base; junction bases outside the gene matches: 4.

This clone was seen only a few times. CDR3 in amino acids: CASSQGGTRTGYTF. The CDR3 DNA reads as TGTGCCAGCAGCCAAGGGGGGACTAGGACTGGCTACACCTTC. J is TRBJ1-2 and V is TRBV14, with a weak D call TRBD1 (5 bases). Trimming cost V 1 base and J 7 bases, with 13 bases left between them. The CDR3 sequence is 14 residues long. Germline CDR1 reads SGHDN; CDR2 reads FVKESK. The full variable domain, its missing parts supplied by reference TRBV14 and TRBJ1-2, is EAGVTQFPSHSVIEKGQTVTLRCDPISGHDNLYWYRRVMGKEIKFLLHFVKESKQDESGMPNNRFLAERTGGTYSTLKVQPAELEDSGVYFCASSQGGTRTGYTFGSGTRLTVV.

This clone has only one observation. This chain's CDR3 is CASSTIDREPQHF. The CDR3 DNA is TGTGCCAGCAGTACTATAGACAGGGAACCCCAGCATTTT. The genes are TRBV6-5 and TRBJ1-5; 7 bases map to TRBD1. This CDR3 has 13 residues. V was clipped by 5 bases and J by 10 bases; unmatched bases: 8. Germline CDR1 is MNHEY and CDR2 is SVGAGI.

CDR3 region: CASSLNAGVSPLHF. As DNA, the CDR3 is TGTGCCAGCAGCTTGAACGCAGGGGTTTCACCCCTCCACTTT. V is TRBV11-3 and J is TRBJ1-6, with D possibly matching TRBD1 (6 bases). The CDR3 totals 14 residues. The germline V gene encodes CDR1 SGHNT and CDR2 YENEEA. Trimming stripped 3 bases from V and 9 bases from J, with 12 bases between.

The CDR3 spells CASSLRGNLGPHSYEQYF. CDR3 coding DNA: TGTGCCAGCAGCTTAAGGGGGAACTTAGGGCCCCACTCCTACGAGCAGTACTTC. This chain uses TRBV11-2 with TRBJ2-7, with a tentative D call TRBD1 (6 bases). The CDR3 is made up of 18 amino acids. Germline V gene sequence: CDR1 SGHAT, CDR2 FQNNGV. The V and J ends lost 2 bases and 0 bases respectively, with 20 bases between them.

The chain combines TRBV6-5 with TRBJ1-2, with 9 bases fitting TRBD1. Per the germline V gene, CDR1 is MNHEY and CDR2 is SVGAGI. This CDR3 is 14 amino acids long. The ends lost 4 bases at V and 5 bases at J; junction bases unmatched: 5. The CDR3 loop is CASSSGTGIYGYTF. As DNA, the CDR3 is TGTGCCAGCAGTTCCGGGACAGGGATTTATGGCTACACCTTC.